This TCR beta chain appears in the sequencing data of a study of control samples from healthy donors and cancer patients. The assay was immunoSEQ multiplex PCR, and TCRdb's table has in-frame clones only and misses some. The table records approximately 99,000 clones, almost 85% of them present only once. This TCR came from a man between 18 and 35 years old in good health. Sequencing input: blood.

The CDR3 nucleotides read TGTGCCAGCAGCTTAGCGGGCAGTTACTATGGCTACACCTTC. Translating it yields CASSLAGSYYGYTF. The chain couples TRBV7-9 to TRBJ1-2; D ambiguous. Trimming removed 0 bases at V and 3 bases at J, with 8 bases between. Germline CDR1 SEHNR, CDR2 FQNEAQ (reference sequence). The CDR3 loop spans 14 amino acids.